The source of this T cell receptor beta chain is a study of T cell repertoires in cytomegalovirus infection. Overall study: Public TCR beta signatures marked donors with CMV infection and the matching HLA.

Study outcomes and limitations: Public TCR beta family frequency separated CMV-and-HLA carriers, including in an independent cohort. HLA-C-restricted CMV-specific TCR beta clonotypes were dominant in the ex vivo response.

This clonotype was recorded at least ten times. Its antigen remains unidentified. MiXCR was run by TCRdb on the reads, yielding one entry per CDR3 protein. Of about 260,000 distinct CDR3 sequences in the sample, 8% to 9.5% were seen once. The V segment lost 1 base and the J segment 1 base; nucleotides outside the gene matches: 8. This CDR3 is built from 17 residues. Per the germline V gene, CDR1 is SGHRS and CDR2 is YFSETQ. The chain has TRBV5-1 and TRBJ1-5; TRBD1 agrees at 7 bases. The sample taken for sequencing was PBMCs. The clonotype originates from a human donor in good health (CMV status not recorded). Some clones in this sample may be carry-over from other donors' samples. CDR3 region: CASSLNPTGTSNQPQHF. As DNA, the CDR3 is TGCGCCAGCAGCTTGAATCCGACAGGGACCAGCAATCAGCCCCAGCATTTT.